This T cell receptor beta chain was sequenced in a study of ipilimumab plus nivolumab after autologous stem cell transplantation. The protocol was immunoSEQ multiplex PCR, while the TCRdb copy is restricted to in-frame clones and leaves out a portion. This table holds 40,000 to 45,000 clones, 85% to 95% found once. The V gene lost 4 bases and the J gene lost 4 bases, with 14 bases spanning the gap. Germline-derived CDR1 and CDR2 are SGHNT and YYREEE (reference sequence). The CDR3 is 14 residues long. This chain links TRBV5-4 with TRBJ2-5; D may match TRBD1 or TRBD2 (7 bases each). The clonotype originates from a male donor with multiple myeloma. Sequenced material: PBMCs, taken in a trial of ipilimumab plus nivolumab as post-transplant consolidation. The CDR3 protein is CASSSGTDRETQYF. The CDR3 nucleotides read TGTGCCAGCAGCAGCGGGACAGATCGAGAGACCCAGTACTTC. The full variable domain, rest sourced from reference TRBV5-4 and TRBJ2-5, is ETGVTQSPTHLIKTRGQQVTLRCSSQSGHNTVSWYQQALGQGPQFIFQYYREEENGRGNFPPRFSGLQFPNYSSELNVNALELDDSALYLCASSSGTDRETQYFGPGTRLLVL.